This paragraph reports one T cell receptor beta chain. Its antigen is currently unknown. Libraries were prepared by immunoSEQ multiplex PCR; TCRdb keeps only in-frame clonotypes and omits some of them. Among under 200,000 clones, more than 80% were seen once, and the ten largest hold roughly 4.6%. These data come from a study of cytotoxic CD8 clonotypes in ibrutinib-treated CLL. Background on the study: Among the samples, the mean was roughly 260,000 productive templates and roughly 94,000 productive rearrangements.

Overall study findings and caveats: Clonality rose at ibrutinib response and fell back toward baseline at progression. At the start, clonality exceeded age-matched healthy donors and followed circulating CD8+ T-cell counts.

V gave up 3 bases and J gave up 6 bases; unmatched junction bases: 3. This CDR3 contains 15 residues. The germline V gene encodes CDR1 LNHDA and CDR2 SQIVND (reference sequence). The receptor comes from a human donor with chronic lymphocytic leukemia. The input for sequencing was PBMCs, taken after 24 months of ibrutinib treatment. The rearrangement joins TRBV19 to TRBJ2-1; 12 bases agree with TRBD2. This CDR3 is CASSILAGGPNEQFF. The CDR3 nucleotides read TGTGCCAGTAGTATCCTAGCGGGAGGGCCCAATGAGCAGTTCTTC.